The clone carrying this T cell receptor beta chain came up once. Its antigen is undetermined. Blood genomic DNA input for TRB amplification was roughly 250-550 ng. The data belong to a study of T and B cells in COVID-19 patients. Study information: Blood was sampled from COVID-19 patients who were either actively infected or recovered. The recovered cohort's median age was about 31 years, versus less than 75 years in active infection. Overall study results and limits: Highly clonal in active COVID-19, TRB repertoires exceeded healthy-donor diversity and richness at recovery.

Multiplex PCR with BIOMED2 TRB-A/B primer pools amplified TRB rearrangements. TCRdb itself ran the multiplex PCR reads through MiXCR, one entry per CDR3 protein. The sample shows about 3,200 distinct CDR3 sequences, roughly 27% of them seen only once. The sample was blood. This sequence originates from a human donor with active COVID-19. The donor label of this sample is uncertain.

CDR3 nucleotides: TGTGCCAGCAGCGCCGGGGGAACCGGCTACAATGAGCAGTTCTTC. Residues: CASSAGGTGYNEQFF. The V and J genes are TRBV11-2 and TRBJ2-1; a weak D match, TRBD2 (6 bases). Per the germline V gene, CDR1 is SGHAT and CDR2 is FQNNGV. Between the trimmed V and J ends, which lost 5 bases and 3 bases, there was a span of 14 bases. The CDR3 length is 15 residues.